The text below deals with one TCR beta chain. TCRdb's table, derived via immunoSEQ multiplex PCR, lists solely in-frame clones and lacks some. The table has some 170,000 clones, around 80% seen once. Trimming pared 1 base from V and 6 bases from J, leaving 7 bases between. This CDR3 contains 14 residues. The V gene's germline CDR1 is LGHDT and CDR2 YNNKEL (reference sequence). The source of the sample is a study of blood T cell repertoires in COVID-19. Sequencing was done on a sample of peripheral blood. The origin of this receptor is a woman older than 75 with acute or convalescent COVID-19. The V and J genes are TRBV3-1 (or the pseudogene TRBV3-2) and TRBJ1-6; D uncertain. In DNA, the CDR3 is TGTGCCAGCAGCCAAGCCCAGATTAATTCACCCCTCCACTTT. Its translation: CASSQAQINSPLHF.